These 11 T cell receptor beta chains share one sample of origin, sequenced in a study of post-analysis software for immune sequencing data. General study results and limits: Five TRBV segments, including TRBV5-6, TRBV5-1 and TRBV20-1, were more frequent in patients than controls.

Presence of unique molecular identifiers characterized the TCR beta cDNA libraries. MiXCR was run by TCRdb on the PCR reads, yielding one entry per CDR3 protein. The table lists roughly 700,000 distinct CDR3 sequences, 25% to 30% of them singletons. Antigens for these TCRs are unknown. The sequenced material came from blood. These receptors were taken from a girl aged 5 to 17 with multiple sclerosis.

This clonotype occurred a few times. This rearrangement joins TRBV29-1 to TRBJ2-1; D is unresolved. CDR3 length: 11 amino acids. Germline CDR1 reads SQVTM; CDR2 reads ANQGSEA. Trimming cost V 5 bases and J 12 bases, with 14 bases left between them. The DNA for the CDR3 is TGCAGCGTTACGTGGGCGGATGGGCAGTTCTTC. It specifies CSVTWADGQFF.

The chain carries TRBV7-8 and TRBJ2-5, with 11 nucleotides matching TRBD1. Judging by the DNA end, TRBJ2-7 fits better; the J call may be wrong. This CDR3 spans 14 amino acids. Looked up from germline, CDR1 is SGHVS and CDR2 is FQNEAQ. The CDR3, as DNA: TGTGCCAGCAGCCCTCGGGACAGGGGGGACGAGCAGTACTTC. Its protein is CASSPRDRGDEQYF.

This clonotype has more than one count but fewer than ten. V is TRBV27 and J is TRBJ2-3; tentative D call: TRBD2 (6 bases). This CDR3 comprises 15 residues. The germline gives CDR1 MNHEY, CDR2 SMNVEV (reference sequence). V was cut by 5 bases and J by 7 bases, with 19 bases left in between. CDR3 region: CASSPPGWAGNTQYF. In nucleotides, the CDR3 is TGTGCCAGCAGTCCCCCCGGGTGGGCGGGGAATACGCAGTATTTT.

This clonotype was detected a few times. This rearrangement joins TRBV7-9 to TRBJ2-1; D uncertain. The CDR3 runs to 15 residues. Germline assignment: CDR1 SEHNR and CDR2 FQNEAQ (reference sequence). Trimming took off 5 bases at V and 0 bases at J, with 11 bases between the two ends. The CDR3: CASSLYTVSYNEQFF. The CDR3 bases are TGTGCCAGCAGCCTATACACCGTCTCCTACAATGAGCAGTTCTTC.

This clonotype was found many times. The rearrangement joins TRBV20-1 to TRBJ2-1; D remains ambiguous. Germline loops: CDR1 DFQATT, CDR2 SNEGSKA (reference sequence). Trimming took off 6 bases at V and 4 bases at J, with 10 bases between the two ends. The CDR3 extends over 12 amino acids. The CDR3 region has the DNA TGCAGTGCCGCCGACTCGTACAATGAGCAGTTCTTC. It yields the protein CSAADSYNEQFF.

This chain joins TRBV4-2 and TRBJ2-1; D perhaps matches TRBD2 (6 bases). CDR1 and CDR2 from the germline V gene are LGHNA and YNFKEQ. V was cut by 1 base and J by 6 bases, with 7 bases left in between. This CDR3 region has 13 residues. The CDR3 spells CASSQGGVNEQFF. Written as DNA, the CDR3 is TGTGCCAGCAGCCAAGGGGGGGTCAATGAGCAGTTCTTC.

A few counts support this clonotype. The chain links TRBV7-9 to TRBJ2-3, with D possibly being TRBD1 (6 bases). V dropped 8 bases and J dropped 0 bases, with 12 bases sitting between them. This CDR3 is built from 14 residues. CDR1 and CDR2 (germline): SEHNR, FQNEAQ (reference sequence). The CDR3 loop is CASVGALSTDTQYF. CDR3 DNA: TGTGCCAGCGTGGGGGCCTTGAGCACAGATACGCAGTATTTT.

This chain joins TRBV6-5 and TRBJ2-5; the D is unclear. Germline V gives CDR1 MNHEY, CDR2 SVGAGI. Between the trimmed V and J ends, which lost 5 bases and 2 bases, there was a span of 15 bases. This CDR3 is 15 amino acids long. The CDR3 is CASSPPGRNQETQYF. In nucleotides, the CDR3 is TGTGCCAGCAGTCCCCCGGGCAGGAATCAAGAGACCCAGTACTTC.

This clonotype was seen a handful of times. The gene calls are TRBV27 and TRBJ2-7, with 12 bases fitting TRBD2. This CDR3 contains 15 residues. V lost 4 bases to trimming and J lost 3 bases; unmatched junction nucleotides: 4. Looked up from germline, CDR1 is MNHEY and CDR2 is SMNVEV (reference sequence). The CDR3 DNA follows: TGTGCCAGCAGTTCCCGACTAGCGGGGGTCTACGAGCAGTACTTC. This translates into CASSSRLAGVYEQYF.

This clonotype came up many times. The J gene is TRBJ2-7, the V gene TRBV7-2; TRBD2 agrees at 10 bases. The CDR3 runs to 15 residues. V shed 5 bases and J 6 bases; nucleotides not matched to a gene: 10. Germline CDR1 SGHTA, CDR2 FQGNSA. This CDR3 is CASSRSSGSASEQYF. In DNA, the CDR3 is TGTGCCAGCAGCCGCTCTAGCGGGAGTGCGAGCGAGCAGTACTTC.

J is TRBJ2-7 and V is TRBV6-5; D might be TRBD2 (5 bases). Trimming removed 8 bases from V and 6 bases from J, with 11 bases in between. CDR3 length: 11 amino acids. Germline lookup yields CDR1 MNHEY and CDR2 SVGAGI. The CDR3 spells CASGIEGEQYF. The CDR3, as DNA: TGTGCCAGCGGGATCGAGGGCGAGCAGTACTTC.